This record covers a single T cell receptor beta chain. The antigen is not known. These data belong to a study of shared clonotypes between healthy human individuals. Across the whole study: There were three CD4 naive, three CD4 memory, two CD8 naive and one CD8 memory plates per donor.

CD45RA-negative memory and CD45RA+ naive subsets were split from the CD4+ cells. Notes on the study in general: Rarefaction revealed incomplete sorted-subset sequencing despite large depth. Larger richness was generally estimated for naive than memory subsets.

Germline lookup yields CDR1 SGHTA and CDR2 FQGNSA. The CDR3 has 18 residues. J was trimmed by 4 bases and V by 5 bases; bases with no gene match: 15. Here immunoSEQ multiplex PCR was the method, and the copy in TCRdb shows in-frame clones only, minus some. Of approximately 980,000 clones listed, approximately 80% are singletons. The TCR comes from a man between 18 and 35 years old in good health. Sequenced material: memory CD4+ T cells sorted from blood. Subset here: CD45RA-negative fraction. V and J are TRBV7-2 and TRBJ2-4; 9 nucleotides align to TRBD2. CDR3 sequence reads: CASSLFMTSSGVKNIQYF. The CDR3 DNA follows: TGTGCCAGCAGCCTCTTTATGACGTCTAGCGGGGTAAAAAACATTCAGTACTTC.